Listed below are T cell receptor beta chains from one sample, sequenced in a study of early T cells in non-severe SARS-CoV-2 infection. TCRdb redid the calling of the 5' RACE reads with MiXCR, one entry per CDR3 protein. The table records approximately 70,000 distinct CDR3 sequences, 9.5% to 15% of them present only once. Sequencing was performed on whole blood. These receptors were collected from an adult who was a healthcare worker with PCR-confirmed SARS-CoV-2 infection or an uninfected control (not recorded which). Both conserved end residues are part of each CDR3. A D gene is named only where the DNA matches it firmly. Not all rows give a size; the values are once, few, many and, for expanded clones, a class.

j_call	clone_size	v_call	d_call	cdr3_aa
TRBJ2-5	-	TRBV7-7	-	CASSSRLGTGETQYF
TRBJ2-2	many	TRBV5-6	-	CASSLRSGELFF
TRBJ1-2	many	TRBV29-1	-	CSVPERIYGYTF
TRBJ2-3	-	TRBV28	-	CASSFGAGPATDTQYF
TRBJ2-2	many	TRBV6-2/TRBV6-3	-	CASTLAARTGELFF
TRBJ2-3	few	TRBV12-3/TRBV12-4	-	CASSFILDTQYF
TRBJ2-1	many	TRBV5-5	TRBD2	CASSLDAGVGYNEQFF
TRBJ2-2	many	TRBV20-1	-	CSARLASGGELFF
TRBJ2-1	many	TRBV6-6	-	CAAGLSAGAYNEQFF
TRBJ1-3	many	TRBV18	TRBD1	CASSPRDRASGNTIYF
TRBJ1-1	many	TRBV27	-	CASSRDRRGEAFF
TRBJ1-6	-	TRBV4-1	-	CASSHSPWQDNSPLHF
TRBJ2-7	many	TRBV7-2	TRBD1	CASNKDRGVSYEQYF
TRBJ2-3	many	TRBV24-1	TRBD2	CATSELAGGTDTQYF
TRBJ2-1	few	TRBV29-1	-	CSVRGDEQFF
TRBJ2-3	-	TRBV4-2	TRBD2	CASSQDRGLATDTQYF
TRBJ2-7	many	TRBV6-2/TRBV6-3	TRBD1	CASSLPDRGDEQYF
TRBJ2-7	many	TRBV9	-	CASSVASQSYEQYF
TRBJ2-2	many	TRBV6-2/TRBV6-3	TRBD1	CASSSGTDNTGELFF
TRBJ2-5	many	TRBV29-1	TRBD2	CSVEGPGGGTQYF
TRBJ1-1	many	TRBV12-3/TRBV12-4	-	CASIPGAGPSNTEAFF
TRBJ1-6	once	TRBV30	-	CAWSEGRGGSPLHF
TRBJ2-7	few	TRBV28	-	CASSTYLHGFYEQYF
TRBJ2-1	medium-sized	TRBV11-2	-	CASSLLLQHRSDEQFF
TRBJ2-7	many	TRBV28	-	CASSPPEYYEQYF
TRBJ2-3	many	TRBV28	-	CASSGGSDTQYF
TRBJ2-7	-	TRBV6-2/TRBV6-3	-	CASSYSRSRYEQYF
TRBJ2-5	many	TRBV25-1	-	CASSELGRETQYF
TRBJ2-5	-	TRBV20-1	-	CSASKETQYF
TRBJ1-6	many	TRBV7-6	TRBD1	CASSNSGTGNSPLHF
TRBJ2-1	-	TRBV28	-	CASRELGASGEFF
TRBJ2-1	many	TRBV29-1	TRBD1	CSVTGSNEQFF
TRBJ2-7	many	TRBV13	-	CASSLGRLGNEQYF
TRBJ1-6	many	TRBV10-3	-	CAISESDRGPNSPLHF
TRBJ2-3	-	TRBV7-9	TRBD1	CASSYPGTGYTDTQYF
TRBJ2-1	few	TRBV14	-	CASSRYGTGNEQFF
TRBJ2-1	few	TRBV7-2	-	CASSPTLQYNEQFF
TRBJ2-3	many	TRBV7-9	-	CASSSLGSTDTQYF
TRBJ2-3	-	TRBV29-1	TRBD2	CSVRGASGRDASTDTQYF
TRBJ2-1	many	TRBV12-3/TRBV12-4	TRBD2	CASSFPGGGISSSYNEQFF